This paragraph covers one TCR beta chain sequence. The source of the sample is a study of blood T cell repertoires in COVID-19. The CDR3 covers 18 residues. CDR1 and CDR2 (germline): SGHRS, YFSETQ. After removal of 4 bases from V and 5 bases from J, the junction contained 13 bases not matched to a gene. Sequencing was performed with immunoSEQ multiplex PCR; in TCRdb, only in-frame clones are kept and a portion is missing. The table records about 250,000 clones, approximately 91% of them present only once. The clonotype originates from a woman aged 40 to 50 who had recovered from COVID-19. The sample was peripheral blood. This chain links TRBV5-1 with TRBJ2-3; 13 nucleotides agree with TRBD2. The CDR3 DNA follows: TGCGCCAGCAGCGGCGGACTAGCGGGAGAAACGTCAGAAGATACGCAGTATTTT. Protein product: CASSGGLAGETSEDTQYF.